The entry below gives a single T cell receptor (beta chain) sequence along with its context. The antigen it recognizes is unknown. Per-nucleotide qualities are absent, and no much larger clonotype sits a single base away. The data were taken from a study of blood T cell repertoires in COVID-19 (dated by TCRdb to 2018 to 2021). Notes on the research overall: Collaborator samples came from the United States, Italy and Spain and covered acute and convalescent phases of COVID-19. Samples came from the ongoing ImmuneRACE study (first 160 participants) plus 1,254 subjects from 6 global collaborators. The repertoires were released in a freely available public database meant as a resource for research on the immune response to SARS-CoV-2. The sample metadata nearly always contained a de-identified subject ID, COVID-19 status, age in years and sex. Deeply sampled blood TCRbeta repertoires from subjects exposed to, actively infected with, or recovered from COVID-19 were included in the dataset. Where available, HLA class I and class II types were obtained from metadata supplied by the sample provider rather than from assay-based typing. The prospective study material was composed of cDNA or gDNA derived from T cells, B-cell-depleted T cells, or PBMCs. Broad study findings and their caveats: How much clinical and demographic metadata was included differed by source and by participant, and the metadata was provided uncurated.

TCRbeta CDR3 regions were amplified from genomic DNA by means of the immunoSEQ Assay, a bias-controlled multiplex PCR. Concerning the study's data processing: Within the assay, amplification of reference gene primers was used to estimate how many nucleated cells each sample contained. Sequence reads were collapsed and filtered to measure the absolute abundance of every unique TCRbeta CDR3 rearrangement. For each sample, productive Simpson clonality was calculated as the square root of Simpson's diversity index across productive rearrangements. What TCRdb holds here is the immuneACCESS table cut down to in-frame rearrangements. Part of the clones is not present; checked against another copy, under half of the missing clones reflect an unresolved V gene, and the others are unexplained. V and J calls and clone size are copied from that table; D and trimming were computed from the DNA. Here the sample has 110,000 to 150,000 clones; about 77% occur a single time. The biggest ten clones account for around 4.4% of the sample.

Whole blood was collected in K2EDTA tubes by collaborating institutions according to the institutions' own protocols. Collaborator samples were shipped for TCRbeta analysis as frozen whole blood, isolated PBMCs, or DNA extracted from either sample type. CDR1 MDHEN and CDR2 SYDVKM are derived from the germline V gene. Counted from cysteine to phenylalanine, this CDR3 has 13 amino acids. Here the CDR3 DNA is all that survives: 39 bases in frame from base 1. At the junction V is shortened by 5 bases and J by 2 bases, with 10 bases in between. The sequence is built from TRBV28 and TRBJ2-7; no D segment can be confidently identified. The TCR was taken from a man in his sixties with acute or convalescent COVID-19. Sequenced material: peripheral blood. The encoded CDR3 is CASSSRPTYEQYF. The DNA reads as follows: TGTGCCAGCAGTAGCAGGCCTACCTACGAGCAGTACTTC. Joined to the reference TRBV28 and TRBJ2-7 proteins, this CDR3 gives the full variable domain: DVKVTQSSRYLVKRTGEKVFLECVQDMDHENMFWYRQDPGLGLRLIYFSYDVKMKEKGDIPEGYSVSREKKERFSLILESASTNQTSMYLCASSSRPTYEQYFGPGTRLTVT.